Each of the 4 T cell receptor beta chains below was sequenced from the same sample in a study of blood T cell repertoires in COVID-19. The data were produced by immunoSEQ multiplex PCR, yet TCRdb's version contains in-frame clones alone and is incomplete. The sample consists of fewer than 300,000 clones, roughly 85% of them appearing once. The specimen sequenced was peripheral blood. The receptors derive from a woman in her seventies with active or convalescent COVID-19.

The chain recombines TRBV7-2 with TRBJ2-1, with D uncertain. This CDR3 is built from 11 residues. The germline V and J ends were trimmed by 1 base and 10 bases, with 5 bases remaining between them. CDR1 and CDR2 (germline): SGHTA, FQGNSA. The CDR3 DNA is TGTGCCAGCAGCTTAGTAGAGGAGCAGTTCTTC. The encoded protein is CASSLVEEQFF.

The chain links TRBV6-2 or TRBV6-3 to TRBJ1-5; a possible D gene is TRBD1 (5 bases). The CDR3 has 14 amino acids. The V end was cut by 0 bases, the J end by 6 bases, with 9 bases between. Germline-derived CDR1 and CDR2 are MNHEY and SVGEGT. CDR3 residues: CASSYSRGPQPQHF. For the CDR3, the DNA is TGTGCCAGCAGTTACTCGCGGGGCCCTCAGCCCCAGCATTTT.

The V gene is TRBV3-1 (or the pseudogene TRBV3-2), the J gene TRBJ2-3, with 10 nucleotides matching TRBD2. From germline, CDR1 is LGHDT and CDR2 YNNKEL (reference sequence). This CDR3 spans 14 amino acids. Germline trimming cut 5 bases from V and 5 bases from J; bases unmatched to any gene: 4. In DNA, the CDR3 is TGTGCCAGCAGCACAATAGCGGGAGGAGATACGCAGTATTTT. Translating gives CASSTIAGGDTQYF.

Turning to this clone: This sample includes further DNA sequences coding for the same CDR3. The genes are TRBV5-1 and TRBJ2-5; 8 nucleotides align to TRBD1. The CDR3 is made up of 14 amino acids. Germline CDR1 reads SGHRS; CDR2 reads YFSETQ. Unmatched junction bases numbered 2, after V lost 3 bases and J lost 1 base. The CDR3 DNA follows: TGCGCCAGCAGCTGGGGGACAGGCCAAGAGACCCAGTACTTC. It codes for CASSWGTGQETQYF.